The rows below give T cell receptor beta chains drawn from one sample of a study of blood T cell repertoires in COVID-19. Generated by immunoSEQ multiplex PCR, the TCRdb table keeps only in-frame clones and is missing some. The table includes more than 350,000 clones, just under 90% detected once. Source material: PBMCs or T cells enriched from blood (not recorded which). The origin of the receptors is a woman between 45 and 65 years old who had recovered from COVID-19. Each CDR3 is given with its conserved first and last residue. The D gene is left open where the match is weak. Clone size appears in some rows only: once, few, many, or a class for an expanded clone.

clone_size: .
d_call: .
j_call: TRBJ1-1
v_call: TRBV21-1
cdr3_nt: TGTGCCAGCAGCAAAGCGCTACTAAACACTGAAGCTTTCTTT
cdr3_aa: CASSKALLNTEAFF

clone_size: once
d_call: TRBD1
j_call: TRBJ1-5
v_call: TRBV19
cdr3_nt: TGTGCCAGCAGACCGACAGGGATCGGTAATCAGCCCCAGCATTTT
cdr3_aa: CASRPTGIGNQPQHF

clone_size: .
d_call: .
j_call: TRBJ2-2
v_call: TRBV9
cdr3_nt: TGTGCCAGCAGCGTGGAGCAGGGAACTCTTCGGACCGGGGAGCTGTTTTTT
cdr3_aa: CASSVEQGTLRTGELFF

clone_size: .
d_call: TRBD1
j_call: TRBJ2-1
v_call: TRBV19
cdr3_nt: TGTGCCAGTTGGGCAGGGGGTTACAATGAGCAGTTCTTC
cdr3_aa: CASWAGGYNEQFF

clone_size: few
d_call: .
j_call: TRBJ2-7
v_call: TRBV2
cdr3_nt: TGTGCCAGCAGTGTTGAGGGATACGAGCAGTACTTC
cdr3_aa: CASSVEGYEQYF

clone_size: .
d_call: .
j_call: TRBJ1-6
v_call: TRBV5-6
cdr3_nt: TGTGCCAGCAGCTTGGGGCTCAATTCACCCCTCCACTTT
cdr3_aa: CASSLGLNSPLHF

clone_size: .
d_call: .
j_call: TRBJ1-2
v_call: TRBV6-5
cdr3_nt: TGTGCCAGCCACAGGGAACCCTATGGCTACACCTTC
cdr3_aa: CASHREPYGYTF

clone_size: .
d_call: .
j_call: TRBJ1-1
v_call: TRBV30
cdr3_nt: TGTGCCTGGAGTGGGTCGGGGATTGGTAGAGCTTTCTTT
cdr3_aa: CAWSGSGIGRAFF

clone_size: .
d_call: .
j_call: TRBJ2-1
v_call: TRBV7-2
cdr3_nt: TGTGCCAGCAGCTTACGGGGGTTTTCGGGAATCTCCTACAATGAGCAGTTCTTC
cdr3_aa: CASSLRGFSGISYNEQFF

clone_size: .
d_call: .
j_call: TRBJ2-7
v_call: TRBV10-3
cdr3_nt: TGTGCCATCAGTGAGGGAGGTGAGCAGTACTTC
cdr3_aa: CAISEGGEQYF

clone_size: once
d_call: .
j_call: TRBJ1-3
v_call: TRBV10-3
cdr3_nt: TGTGCCATCAATCCGGACAGCTCATCTGGAAACACCATATATTTT
cdr3_aa: CAINPDSSSGNTIYF

clone_size: .
d_call: TRBD1
j_call: TRBJ1-2
v_call: TRBV6-5
cdr3_nt: TGTGCCAGCAGCAGACAGGGGCAGTACTATGGCTACACCTTC
cdr3_aa: CASSRQGQYYGYTF

clone_size: .
d_call: TRBD1
j_call: TRBJ2-4
v_call: TRBV29-1
cdr3_nt: TGCAGCGTTGAAATGGTGACAGGGGGGTCCATTCAGTACTTC
cdr3_aa: CSVEMVTGGSIQYF

clone_size: .
d_call: .
j_call: TRBJ1-2
v_call: TRBV27
cdr3_nt: TGTGCCAGCAGTTTCGGGGTAGGAAATAACTATGGCTACACCTTC
cdr3_aa: CASSFGVGNNYGYTF

clone_size: .
d_call: .
j_call: TRBJ1-1
v_call: TRBV11-2
cdr3_nt: TGTGCCAGCAGCGGCAGGGAGGGTGCGACTGAAGCTTTCTTT
cdr3_aa: CASSGREGATEAFF

clone_size: .
d_call: .
j_call: TRBJ1-4
v_call: TRBV28
cdr3_nt: TGTGCCAGCAGTTTGGGAGGGGCCGATGAAAAACTGTTTTTT
cdr3_aa: CASSLGGADEKLFF